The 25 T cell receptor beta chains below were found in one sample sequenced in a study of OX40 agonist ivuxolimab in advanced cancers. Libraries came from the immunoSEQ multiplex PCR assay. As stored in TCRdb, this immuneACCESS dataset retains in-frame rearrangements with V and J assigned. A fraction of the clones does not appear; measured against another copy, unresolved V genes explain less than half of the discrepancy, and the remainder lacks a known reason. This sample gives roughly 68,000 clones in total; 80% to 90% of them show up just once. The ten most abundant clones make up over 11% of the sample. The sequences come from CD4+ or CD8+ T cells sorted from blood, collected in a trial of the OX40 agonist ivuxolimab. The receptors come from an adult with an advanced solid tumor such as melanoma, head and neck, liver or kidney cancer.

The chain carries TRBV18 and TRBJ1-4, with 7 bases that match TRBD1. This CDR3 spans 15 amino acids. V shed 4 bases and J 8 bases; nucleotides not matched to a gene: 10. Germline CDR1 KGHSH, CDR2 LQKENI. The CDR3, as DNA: TGTGCCAGCTCACAAGCGACAGGGTACAAAGAAAAACTGTTTTTT. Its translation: CASSQATGYKEKLFF. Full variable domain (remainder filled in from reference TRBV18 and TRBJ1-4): NAGVMQNPRHLVRRRGQEARLRCSPMKGHSHVYWYRQLPEEGLKFMVYLQKENIIDESGMPKERFSAEFPKEGPSILRIQQVVRGDSAAYFCASSQATGYKEKLFFGSGTQLSVL.

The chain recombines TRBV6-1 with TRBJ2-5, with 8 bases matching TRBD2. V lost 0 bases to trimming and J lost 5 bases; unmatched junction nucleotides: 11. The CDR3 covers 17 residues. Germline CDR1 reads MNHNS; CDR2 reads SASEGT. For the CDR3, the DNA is TGTGCCAGCAGTGAAGCTGCGGGAGGATTTCCTAAGGAGACCCAGTACTTC. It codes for CASSEAAGGFPKETQYF.

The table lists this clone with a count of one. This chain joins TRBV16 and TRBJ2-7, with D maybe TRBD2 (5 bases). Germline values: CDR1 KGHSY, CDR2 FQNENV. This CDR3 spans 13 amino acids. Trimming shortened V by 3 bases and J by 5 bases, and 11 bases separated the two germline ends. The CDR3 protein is CASSQGVADEQYF. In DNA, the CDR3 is TGTGCCAGCAGCCAGGGAGTTGCAGACGAGCAGTACTTC. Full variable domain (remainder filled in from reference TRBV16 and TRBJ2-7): GEEVAQTPKHLVRGEGQKAKLYCAPIKGHSYVFWYQQVLKNEFKFLISFQNENVFDETGMPKERFSAKCLPNSPCSLEIQATKLEDSAVYFCASSQGVADEQYFGPGTRLTVT.

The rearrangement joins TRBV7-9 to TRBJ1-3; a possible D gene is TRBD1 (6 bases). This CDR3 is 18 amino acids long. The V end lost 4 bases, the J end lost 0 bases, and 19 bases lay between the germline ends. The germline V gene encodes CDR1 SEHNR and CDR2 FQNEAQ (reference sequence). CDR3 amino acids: CASSSLPGHSDSGNTIYF. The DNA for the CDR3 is TGTGCCAGCAGCTCTCTACCGGGACATAGCGACTCTGGAAACACCATATATTTT.

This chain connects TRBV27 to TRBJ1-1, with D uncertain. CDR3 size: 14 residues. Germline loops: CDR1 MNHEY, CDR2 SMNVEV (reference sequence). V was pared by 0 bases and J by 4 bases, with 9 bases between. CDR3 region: CASSLSRGSTEAFF. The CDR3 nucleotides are TGTGCCAGCAGTTTATCACGAGGCAGCACTGAAGCTTTCTTT.

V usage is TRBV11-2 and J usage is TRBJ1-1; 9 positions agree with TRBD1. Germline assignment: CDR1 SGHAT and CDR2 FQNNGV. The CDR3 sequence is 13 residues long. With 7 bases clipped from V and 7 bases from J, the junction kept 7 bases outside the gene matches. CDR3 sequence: CASILGTGFEAFF. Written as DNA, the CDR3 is TGTGCCAGCATCCTAGGGACAGGGTTTGAAGCTTTCTTT.

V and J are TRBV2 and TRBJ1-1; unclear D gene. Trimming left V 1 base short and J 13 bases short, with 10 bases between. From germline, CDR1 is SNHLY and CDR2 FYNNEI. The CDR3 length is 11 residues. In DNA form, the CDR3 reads TGTGCCAGCAGTGAAGATGGAGCTTTTTTCTTT. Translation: CASSEDGAFFF.

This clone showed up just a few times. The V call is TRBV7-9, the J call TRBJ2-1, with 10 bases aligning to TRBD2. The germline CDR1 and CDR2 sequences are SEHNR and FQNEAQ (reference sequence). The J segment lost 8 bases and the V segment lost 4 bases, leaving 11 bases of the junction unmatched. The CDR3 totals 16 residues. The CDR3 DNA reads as TGTGCCAGCAGCTCGACCGCTCAGCGGGAGGGCCATGAGCAGTTCTTC. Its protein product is CASSSTAQREGHEQFF.

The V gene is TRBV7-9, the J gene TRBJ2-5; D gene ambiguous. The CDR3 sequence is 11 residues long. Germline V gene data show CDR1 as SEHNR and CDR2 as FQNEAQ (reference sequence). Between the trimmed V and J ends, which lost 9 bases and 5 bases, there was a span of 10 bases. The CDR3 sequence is CASLESETQYF. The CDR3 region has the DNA TGTGCCAGTCTAGAGTCGGAGACCCAGTACTTC.

The CDR3 DNA reads as TGTGCCATCAGTGAAGCGCTGGACAGCTATGGCTACACCTTC. This encodes CAISEALDSYGYTF. The chain has TRBV10-3 and TRBJ1-2, with D tentatively TRBD1 (6 bases). The V gene's germline CDR1 is ENHRY and CDR2 SYGVKD. The CDR3 spans 14 residues. V was cut by 3 bases and J by 4 bases, with 12 bases left in between.

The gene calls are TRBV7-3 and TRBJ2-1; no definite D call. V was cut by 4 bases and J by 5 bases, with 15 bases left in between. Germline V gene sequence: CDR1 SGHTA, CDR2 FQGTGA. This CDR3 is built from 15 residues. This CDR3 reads CASSSFPGWDNEQFF. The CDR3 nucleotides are TGTGCCAGCAGCTCCTTCCCTGGATGGGACAATGAGCAGTTCTTC.

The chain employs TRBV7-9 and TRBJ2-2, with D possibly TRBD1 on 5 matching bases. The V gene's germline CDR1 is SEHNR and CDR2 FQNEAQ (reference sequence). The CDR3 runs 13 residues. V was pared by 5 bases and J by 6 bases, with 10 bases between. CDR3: CASSLTGPGELFF. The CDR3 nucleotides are TGTGCCAGCAGCCTAACAGGTCCCGGGGAGCTGTTTTTT.

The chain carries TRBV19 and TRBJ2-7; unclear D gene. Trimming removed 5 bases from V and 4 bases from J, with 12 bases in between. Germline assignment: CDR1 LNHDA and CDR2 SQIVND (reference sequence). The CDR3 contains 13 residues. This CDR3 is CASSYSTVYEQYF. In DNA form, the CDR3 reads TGTGCCAGTAGTTACAGCACAGTTTACGAGCAGTACTTC.

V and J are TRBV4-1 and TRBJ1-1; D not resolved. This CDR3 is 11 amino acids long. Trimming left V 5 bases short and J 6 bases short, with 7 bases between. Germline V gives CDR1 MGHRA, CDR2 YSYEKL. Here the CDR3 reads CASSSYPEAFF. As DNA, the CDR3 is TGCGCCAGCAGCAGCTACCCTGAAGCTTTCTTT.

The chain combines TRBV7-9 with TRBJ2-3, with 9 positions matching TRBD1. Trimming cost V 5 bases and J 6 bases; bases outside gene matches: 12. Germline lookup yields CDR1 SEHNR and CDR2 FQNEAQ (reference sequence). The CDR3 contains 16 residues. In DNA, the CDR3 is TGTGCCAGCAGCCCCCGGACAGGGGTAAATTCTGATACGCAGTATTTT. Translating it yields CASSPRTGVNSDTQYF.

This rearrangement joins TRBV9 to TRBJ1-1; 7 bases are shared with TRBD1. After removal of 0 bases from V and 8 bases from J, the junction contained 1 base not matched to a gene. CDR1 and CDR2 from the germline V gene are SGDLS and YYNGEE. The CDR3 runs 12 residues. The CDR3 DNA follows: TGTGCCAGCAGCGTAGCGGGACAGGAAGCTTTCTTT. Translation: CASSVAGQEAFF.

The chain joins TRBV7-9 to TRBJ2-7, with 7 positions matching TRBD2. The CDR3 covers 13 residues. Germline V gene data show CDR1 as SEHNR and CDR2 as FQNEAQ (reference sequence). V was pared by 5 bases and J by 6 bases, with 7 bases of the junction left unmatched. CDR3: CASSARTRLEQYF. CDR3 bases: TGTGCCAGCAGCGCGAGGACTAGACTCGAGCAGTACTTC. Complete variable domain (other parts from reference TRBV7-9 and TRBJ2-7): DTGVSQNPRHKITKRGQNVTFRCDPISEHNRLYWYRQTLGQGPEFLTYFQNEAQLEKSRLLSDRFSAERPKGSFSTLEIQRTEQGDSAMYLCASSARTRLEQYFGPGTRLTVT.

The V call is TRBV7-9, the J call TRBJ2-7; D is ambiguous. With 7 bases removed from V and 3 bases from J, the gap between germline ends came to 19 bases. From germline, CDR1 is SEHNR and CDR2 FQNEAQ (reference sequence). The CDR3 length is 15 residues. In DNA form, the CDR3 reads TGTGCCAGCACCTCCCCGCCTGACGGATACTACGAGCAGTACTTC. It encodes CASTSPPDGYYEQYF. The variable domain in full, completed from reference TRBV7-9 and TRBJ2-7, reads DTGVSQNPRHKITKRGQNVTFRCDPISEHNRLYWYRQTLGQGPEFLTYFQNEAQLEKSRLLSDRFSAERPKGSFSTLEIQRTEQGDSAMYLCASTSPPDGYYEQYFGPGTRLTVT.

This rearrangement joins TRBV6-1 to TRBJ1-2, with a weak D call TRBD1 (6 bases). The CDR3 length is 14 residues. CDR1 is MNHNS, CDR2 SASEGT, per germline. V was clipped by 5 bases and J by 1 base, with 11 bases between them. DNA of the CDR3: TGTGCCAGCAGTCAGACAGGAGTTAACTATGGCTACACCTTC. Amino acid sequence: CASSQTGVNYGYTF.

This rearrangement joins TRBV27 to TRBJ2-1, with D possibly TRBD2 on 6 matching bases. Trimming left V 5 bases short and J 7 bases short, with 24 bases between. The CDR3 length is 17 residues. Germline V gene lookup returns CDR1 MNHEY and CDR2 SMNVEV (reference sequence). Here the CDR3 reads CASSRGSGGGKRNEQFF. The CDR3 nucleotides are TGTGCCAGCAGTCGGGGGTCTGGAGGCGGGAAAAGAAATGAGCAGTTCTTC.

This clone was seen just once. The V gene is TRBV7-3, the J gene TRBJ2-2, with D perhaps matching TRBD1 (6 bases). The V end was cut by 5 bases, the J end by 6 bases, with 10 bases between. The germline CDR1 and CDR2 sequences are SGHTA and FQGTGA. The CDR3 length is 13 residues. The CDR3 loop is CASSLNRAGELFF. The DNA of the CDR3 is TGTGCCAGCAGCCTGAACAGGGCCGGGGAGCTGTTTTTT.

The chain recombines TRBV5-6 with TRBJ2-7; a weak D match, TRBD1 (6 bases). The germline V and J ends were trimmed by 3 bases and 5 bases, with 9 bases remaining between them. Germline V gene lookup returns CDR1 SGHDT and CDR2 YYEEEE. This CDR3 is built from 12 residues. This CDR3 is CASSSQGHEQYF. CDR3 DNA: TGTGCCAGCAGCTCACAGGGTCACGAGCAGTACTTC. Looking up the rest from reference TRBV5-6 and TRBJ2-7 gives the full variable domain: DAGVTQSPTHLIKTRGQQVTLRCSPKSGHDTVSWYQQALGQGPQFIFQYYEEEERQRGNFPDRFSGHQFPNYSSELNVNALLLGDSALYLCASSSQGHEQYFGPGTRLTVT.

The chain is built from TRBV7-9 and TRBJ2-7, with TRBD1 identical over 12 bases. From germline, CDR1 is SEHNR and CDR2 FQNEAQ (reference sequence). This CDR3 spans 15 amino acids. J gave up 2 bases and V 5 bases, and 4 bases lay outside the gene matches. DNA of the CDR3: TGTGCCAGCAGCAGGGGACAGGGGGCCCCCTACGAGCAGTACTTC. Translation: CASSRGQGAPYEQYF.

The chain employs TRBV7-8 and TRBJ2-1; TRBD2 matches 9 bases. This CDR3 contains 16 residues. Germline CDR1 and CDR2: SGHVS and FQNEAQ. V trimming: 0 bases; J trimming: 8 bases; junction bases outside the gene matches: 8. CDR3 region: CASSLALAGGPYEQFF. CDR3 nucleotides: TGTGCCAGCAGCTTAGCGCTTGCGGGGGGGCCCTATGAGCAGTTCTTC.

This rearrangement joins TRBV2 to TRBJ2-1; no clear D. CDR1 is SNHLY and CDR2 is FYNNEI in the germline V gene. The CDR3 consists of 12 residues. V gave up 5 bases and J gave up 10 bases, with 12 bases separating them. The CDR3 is CASSPIRAEQFF. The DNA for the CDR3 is TGTGCCAGCAGTCCCATCCGGGCAGAGCAGTTCTTC.